A single sample is the source of the 13 T cell receptor beta chains below, sequenced in a study of cytomegalovirus exposure and HLA in healthy donors. PCR involved 60 Vbeta and 13 Jbeta primers. Here immunoSEQ multiplex PCR was the method, and the copy in TCRdb shows in-frame clones only, minus some. The sample consists of roughly 200,000 clones, around 80% of them appearing once. Sequencing input: PBMCs. Every receptor here comes from a man aged 30 to 39 in good health and CMV-seronegative.

The CDR3 is CASSPQGADEKLFF. The CDR3 DNA reads as TGTGCCAGCTCACCACAGGGGGCGGATGAAAAACTGTTTTTT. The V gene is TRBV18, the J gene TRBJ1-4; 7 bases agree with TRBD1. Germline V gene sequence: CDR1 KGHSH, CDR2 LQKENI. CDR3 length: 14 amino acids. The J segment lost 6 bases and the V segment lost 1 base, leaving 2 bases of the junction unmatched.

This chain connects TRBV11-2 to TRBJ2-7, with D possibly being TRBD1 (5 bases). Germline CDR1 SGHAT, CDR2 FQNNGV. V was shortened by 5 bases and J by 3 bases, with 11 bases between the two germline ends. The CDR3 is 13 residues long. The CDR3 coding sequence is TGTGCCAGCAGCCCAGTGACAGACTACGAGCAGTACTTC. The encoded protein is CASSPVTDYEQYF.

This clone was counted once. The rearrangement uses TRBV6-5 and TRBJ2-7; D unclear. The CDR3 contains 14 residues. CDR1 MNHEY and CDR2 SVGAGI come from the germline V gene. The V gene lost 0 bases and the J gene lost 2 bases, with 8 bases spanning the gap. CDR3 sequence (DNA): TGTGCCAGCAGTTACTCGCGGTGGCCCTACGAGCAGTACTTC. Its protein is CASSYSRWPYEQYF.

The chain links TRBV6-5 to TRBJ1-1; TRBD1 matches at 9 bases. The CDR3 has 15 amino acids. CDR1 and CDR2 from the germline V gene are MNHEY and SVGAGI. V trimming: 5 bases; J trimming: 7 bases; junction bases outside the gene matches: 11. CDR3 in amino acids: CASSQQGARTDEAFF. The CDR3 region has the DNA TGTGCCAGCAGTCAACAGGGGGCACGTACAGATGAAGCTTTCTTT.

J is TRBJ2-5 and V is TRBV29-1; possible D gene TRBD2, 6 bases. Near its end, the DNA agrees better with TRBJ2-7, so the J call may be wrong. The CDR3 covers 11 residues. In germline, CDR1 is SQVTM, CDR2 ANQGSEA. In DNA form, the CDR3 reads TGCAGCCTGGACCAGGGAGGCGAGCAGTACTTC. The encoded protein is CSLDQGGEQYF.

V gene TRBV5-4 combines with J gene TRBJ1-6; the match to TRBD1 covers 7 bases. The junction had 10 bases not matched to a gene; V was cut back by 4 bases and J by 0 bases. Germline V gives CDR1 SGHNT, CDR2 YYREEE (reference sequence). CDR3 length: 18 amino acids. CDR3 in amino acids: CASSHGTAFSSYNSPLHF. The CDR3 DNA follows: TGTGCCAGCAGCCACGGGACAGCCTTTAGCTCCTATAATTCACCCCTCCACTTT.

As for this clone: At one boundary the junction diverges from the germline segment, which might be a read error. This chain uses TRBV2 with TRBJ2-6; maybe TRBD1 (5 bases). The V gene's germline CDR1 is SNHLY and CDR2 FYNNEI. The CDR3 loop spans 13 amino acids. The CDR3 nucleotides read TGTGCCAGCAGCCCCACTGGGGCCAGCGTCCTGACTTTC. This sequence encodes CASSPTGASVLTF.

The chain recombines TRBV2 with TRBJ1-5; D not resolved. V was cut by 6 bases and J by 4 bases, with 10 bases left in between. Germline V lookup: CDR1 SNHLY, CDR2 FYNNEI. This CDR3 comprises 13 residues. The CDR3 loop reads CASRGGMNQPQHF. CDR3 DNA: TGTGCCAGCAGGGGCGGGATGAATCAGCCCCAGCATTTT. The variable domain in full, with the rest retrieved from reference TRBV2 and TRBJ1-5, is EPEVTQTPSHQVTQMGQEVILRCVPISNHLYFYWYRQILGQKVEFLVSFYNNEISEKSEIFDDQFSVERPDGSNFTLKIRSTKLEDSAMYFCASRGGMNQPQHFGDGTRLSIL.

This rearrangement joins TRBV11-2 to TRBJ2-3, with TRBD2 as a possible D gene (6 bases). Germline CDR1 reads SGHAT; CDR2 reads FQNNGV. Trimming left V 4 bases short and J 0 bases short, with 11 bases between. The CDR3 length is 15 residues. The CDR3 region has the DNA TGTGCCAGCAGCTCACTCCGGGGGAGCACAGATACGCAGTATTTT. Protein product: CASSSLRGSTDTQYF.

The chain recombines TRBV4-2 with TRBJ1-4; 10 bases map to TRBD1. In germline, CDR1 is LGHNA, CDR2 YNFKEQ. V trimming: 4 bases; J trimming: 8 bases; junction bases outside the gene matches: 7. The CDR3 runs 15 residues. The chain's CDR3 is CASSPWTGGEEKLFF. The DNA for the CDR3 is TGTGCCAGCAGCCCCTGGACAGGGGGGGAGGAAAAACTGTTTTTT.

This chain links TRBV9 with TRBJ1-4, with TRBD1 matching 8 bases. V was pared by 1 base and J by 2 bases, with 16 bases of the junction left unmatched. The CDR3 extends over 20 amino acids. Germline CDR1 is SGDLS and CDR2 is YYNGEE. In nucleotides, the CDR3 is TGTGCCAGCAGCGTAAAGAGCGCAGGGGGCAACTTAAATACTAATGAAAAACTGTTTTTT. This codes for CASSVKSAGGNLNTNEKLFF. Based on the CDR3 plus reference TRBV9 and TRBJ1-4, the full variable domain is DSGVTQTPKHLITATGQRVTLRCSPRSGDLSVYWYQQSLDQGLQFLIQYYNGEERAKGNILERFSAQQFPDLHSELNLSSLELGDSALYFCASSVKSAGGNLNTNEKLFFGSGTQLSVL.

The chain uses TRBV29-1 and TRBJ2-1; TRBD2 might be the D (6 bases). The CDR3 has 17 residues. V lost 1 base to trimming and J lost 0 bases, with 16 bases between them. Per the germline V gene, CDR1 is SQVTM and CDR2 is ANQGSEA. This CDR3 reads CSVEALSEGLSYNEQFF. The CDR3 DNA reads as TGCAGCGTTGAAGCTCTTTCGGAGGGGCTCTCCTACAATGAGCAGTTCTTC.

This clone was counted once. The chain employs TRBV11-3 and TRBJ2-7, with 10 bases that match TRBD1. This CDR3 comprises 14 residues. CDR1 is SGHNT, CDR2 YENEEA, per germline. Unmatched junction bases numbered 4, after V lost 5 bases and J lost 3 bases. The CDR3 is CASSPGQGHYEQYF. CDR3 DNA: TGTGCCAGCAGCCCGGGACAGGGGCACTACGAGCAGTACTTC.